The text below deals with one TCR beta chain. The antigen remains unidentified. The sample originates from a study of PD-1 blockade in classical Hodgkin lymphoma. At the level of the study: Patients were treated with nivolumab at 3 mg/kg, and this was given intravenously every 2 weeks.

Clones were sequenced by immunoSEQ multiplex PCR, and TCRdb holds only the in-frame ones, with some missing. The sample yields around 45,000 clones, about three quarters seen once. Stated time point: cycle 4 day 1 (C4D1), after more than 5 weeks of nivolumab. Each patient experienced a relapse that followed autologous stem cell transplantation, and brentuximab vedotin exposure varied. The CDR3 has 14 residues. The germline V gene has CDR1 SEHNR and CDR2 FQNEAQ (reference sequence). V shed 1 base and J shed 2 bases, with 8 bases lying between them. The study's findings and limits: Individuals initiating nivolumab under 1 year after ASCT were excluded. For complete responders, baseline diversity was comparable to that of newly diagnosed patients.

This specimen consisted of peripheral blood mononuclear cells (PBMCs), obtained before the fourth cycle of nivolumab. This sequence originates from a human donor with classical Hodgkin lymphoma. The chain combines TRBV7-9 with TRBJ1-1; D remains unclear. CDR3 nucleotides: TGTGCCAGCAGCTTAGTTCGGGGAAACACTGAAGCTTTCTTT. This sequence encodes CASSLVRGNTEAFF.